This T cell receptor beta chain was observed in a study of blood T cell repertoires in COVID-19. The overall study: T cells, B-cell-depleted T cells, or PBMCs supplied cDNA or gDNA.

Germline CDR1 is SGHNT and CDR2 is YYREEE (reference sequence). CDR3 length: 16 residues. V shed 3 bases and J shed 9 bases, with 22 bases lying between them. In the original processing: Reference gene primers were amplified, and this amplification served to estimate nucleated cell counts. Assay: immunoSEQ multiplex PCR; the TCRdb copy retains only in-frame clones and omits some. V and J calls and clone size are copied from that table; D and trimming were computed from the DNA. The sample has around 67,000 clones, roughly 80% seen once. This chain uses TRBV5-4 with TRBJ2-1; D perhaps matches TRBD1 (5 bases). The clonotype comes from a man older than 75 with active COVID-19. The sequencing sample was made of peripheral blood. The CDR3 region is CASSSNPQGVQVEQFF. CDR3 DNA: TGTGCCAGCAGCTCGAACCCCCAAGGGGTACAAGTTGAGCAGTTCTTC.